This entry lists 31 T cell receptor beta chains sequenced from one sample in a study of cytomegalovirus exposure and HLA in healthy donors. PCR involved 60 Vbeta and 13 Jbeta primers. Clones were sequenced by immunoSEQ multiplex PCR, and TCRdb holds only the in-frame ones, with some missing. The repertoire consists of about 240,000 clones, with about 81% occurring once and the leading ten covering about 8%. Sequencing input: PBMCs. The source of these receptors is a woman in her fifties or sixties in good health and CMV-seropositive.

Notes on this clone: The identical CDR3 is also encoded by other nucleotide sequences in the sample. The chain is built from TRBV5-1 and TRBJ2-2; TRBD1 aligns across 7 bases. Per the germline V gene, CDR1 is SGHRS and CDR2 is YFSETQ. The CDR3 runs 15 residues. The trim removed 4 bases at V and 0 bases at J, leaving 3 bases unmatched. The CDR3 loop reads CASSQGTANTGELFF. The CDR3 DNA reads TGCGCCAGCAGCCAAGGGACAGCGAACACCGGGGAGCTGTTTTTT.

By share, this clone counts as medium-sized. V and J are TRBV5-4 and TRBJ1-1; TRBD1 aligns across 7 bases. The length of the CDR3 is 15 residues. Per the germline V gene, CDR1 is SGHNT and CDR2 is YYREEE (reference sequence). V lost 0 bases to trimming and J lost 1 base; unmatched junction nucleotides: 3. The CDR3, as DNA: TGTGCCAGCAGCTTGGGGCGACAGGGGAACACTGAAGCTTTCTTT. Protein sequence: CASSLGRQGNTEAFF.

The gene calls are TRBV29-1 and TRBJ2-7; 10 bases map to TRBD2. Germline CDR1 and CDR2: SQVTM and ANQGSEA. This CDR3 has 14 amino acids. V lost 7 bases, J lost 4 bases, and 10 bases stayed unmatched. The chain's CDR3 is CSARPLAGSYEQYF. The CDR3 DNA follows: TGCAGCGCTCGACCACTAGCGGGAAGTTACGAGCAGTACTTC.

This CDR3 reads CASSGTLGLAGMNEQFF. The DNA of the CDR3 is TGTGCCAGCAGCGGCACCCTAGGTCTAGCGGGAATGAATGAGCAGTTCTTC. The rearrangement uses TRBV9 and TRBJ2-1, with 9 bases identical to TRBD2. J lost 7 bases, V lost 3 bases, and 14 bases had no gene match. Germline-derived CDR1 and CDR2 are SGDLS and YYNGEE. This CDR3 is 17 amino acids long.

The V gene is TRBV7-2, the J gene TRBJ1-3; no reliable D call. V was pared by 1 base and J by 0 bases, with 13 bases between. The CDR3 has 17 residues. Germline V gene lookup returns CDR1 SGHTA and CDR2 FQGNSA. CDR3 DNA sequence: TGTGCCAGCAGCTTAGGGGCCCAGATCATCTCTGGAAACACCATATATTTT. This codes for CASSLGAQIISGNTIYF.

The V gene is TRBV19, the J gene TRBJ1-1, with a tentative D call TRBD1 (5 bases). The length of the CDR3 is 12 residues. The V gene's germline CDR1 is LNHDA and CDR2 SQIVND (reference sequence). V was trimmed by 10 bases and J by 5 bases, leaving 14 bases between them. The CDR3 DNA reads as TGTGCCACCACGGAGGGGTGGACTGAAGCTTTCTTT. Translating gives CATTEGWTEAFF. Supplemented by reference TRBV19 and TRBJ1-1, the full variable domain reads DGGITQSPKYLFRKEGQNVTLSCEQNLNHDAMYWYRQDPGQGLRLIYYSQIVNDFQKGDIAEGYSVSREKKESFPLTVTSAQKNPTAFYLCATTEGWTEAFFGQGTRLTVV.

The rearrangement joins TRBV28 to TRBJ2-1; D is undetermined. The CDR3 consists of 15 residues. V shed 3 bases and J shed 4 bases, with 13 bases lying between them. CDR1 and CDR2 (germline): MDHEN, SYDVKM. The CDR3 DNA follows: TGTGCCAGCAGTTTGTCCCCTAGAGCATACAATGAGCAGTTCTTC. Its translation: CASSLSPRAYNEQFF.

The chain employs TRBV10-2 and TRBJ2-1; 8 bases match TRBD2. Germline CDR1 and CDR2: WSHSY and SAAADI. CDR3 length: 16 amino acids. V lost 3 bases, J lost 8 bases, and 12 bases stayed unmatched. CDR3 DNA sequence: TGCGCCAGCAGTGATTCTACTTCGGGACTAGATTATGAGCAGTTCTTC. Translation: CASSDSTSGLDYEQFF.

The CDR3 DNA is TGCGCCAGCAGCCAAGAGACAGGCACTGAAGCTTTCTTT. Amino acid sequence: CASSQETGTEAFF. This sequence joins TRBV4-1 and TRBJ1-1; a weak D match, TRBD1 (6 bases). Trimming took off 0 bases at V and 4 bases at J, with 6 bases between the two ends. There are 13 residues in the CDR3. CDR1 is MGHRA and CDR2 is YSYEKL in the germline V gene.

J is TRBJ1-5 and V is TRBV2; D might be TRBD1 (6 bases). Germline CDR1 and CDR2: SNHLY and FYNNEI. This CDR3 spans 14 amino acids. V dropped 4 bases and J dropped 4 bases, with 11 bases sitting between them. The CDR3 bases are TGTGCCAGCAGTGCCCGGACAGTAAATCAGCCCCAGCATTTT. This sequence encodes CASSARTVNQPQHF.

This chain connects TRBV9 to TRBJ2-7, with TRBD1 matching over 9 bases. Germline V lookup: CDR1 SGDLS, CDR2 YYNGEE. The CDR3 runs to 15 residues. The J segment lost 3 bases and the V segment lost 2 bases, leaving 6 bases of the junction unmatched. The DNA for the CDR3 is TGTGCCAGCAGCGTGGGACAGGGAAGGGGCTACGAGCAGTACTTC. It translates to CASSVGQGRGYEQYF.

This clone has a handful of counts. The chain couples TRBV19 to TRBJ1-5; D possibly corresponds to TRBD1 (6 bases). Germline CDR1 is LNHDA and CDR2 is SQIVND (reference sequence). CDR3 size: 15 residues. Deletions cut 7 bases from V and 5 bases from J, with 18 bases between. The CDR3 DNA sequence: TGTGCCAGTAAGGGCGGGGGCACCATGCATCAGCCCCAGCATTTT. Translation gives CASKGGGTMHQPQHF.

The chain uses TRBV5-4 and TRBJ2-2, with TRBD2 as a possible D gene (6 bases). Germline loops: CDR1 SGHNT, CDR2 YYREEE (reference sequence). Trimming stripped 0 bases from V and 1 base from J, with 10 bases between. CDR3 length: 16 residues. The CDR3 is CASSLESSVNTGELFF. The DNA of the CDR3 is TGTGCCAGCAGCTTGGAGTCTAGCGTGAACACCGGGGAGCTGTTTTTT. The full variable domain, rest sourced from reference TRBV5-4 and TRBJ2-2, is ETGVTQSPTHLIKTRGQQVTLRCSSQSGHNTVSWYQQALGQGPQFIFQYYREEENGRGNFPPRFSGLQFPNYSSELNVNALELDDSALYLCASSLESSVNTGELFFGEGSRLTVL.

J is TRBJ1-1 and V is TRBV28; TRBD1 matches at 7 bases. The J segment lost 3 bases and the V segment lost 5 bases, leaving 6 bases of the junction unmatched. Germline V gene lookup returns CDR1 MDHEN and CDR2 SYDVKM. The CDR3 length is 14 residues. The CDR3 region is CASSDRRGYTEAFF. The CDR3 nucleotides read TGTGCCAGCAGTGACCGCAGGGGGTACACTGAAGCTTTCTTT.

The CDR3 nucleotides are TGTGCCACCAGCAGAGCACAGGGTGGGGTGACCCAGTACTTC. It codes for CATSRAQGGVTQYF. The V gene is TRBV15, the J gene TRBJ2-5; D may be TRBD1 (6 bases). Germline loops: CDR1 LNHNV, CDR2 YYDKDF (reference sequence). The CDR3 length is 14 residues. V lost 1 base to trimming and J lost 7 bases, with 13 bases between them.

The V call is TRBV5-1, the J call TRBJ2-7; 10 bases line up with TRBD2. V trimming: 1 base; J trimming: 4 bases; junction bases outside the gene matches: 5. The CDR3 has 15 residues. The germline CDR1 and CDR2 sequences are SGHRS and YFSETQ. CDR3 amino acids: CASSLTLAGVYEQYF. CDR3 nucleotide sequence: TGCGCCAGCAGCTTGACCCTAGCGGGAGTGTACGAGCAGTACTTC.

The J gene is TRBJ2-7, the V gene TRBV6-1, with 7 bases identical to TRBD2. With 8 bases clipped from V and 0 bases from J, the junction kept 10 bases outside the gene matches. CDR3 length: 15 amino acids. The germline V gene encodes CDR1 MNHNS and CDR2 SASEGT. The CDR3 sequence is CASLDWGGSSYEQYF. For the CDR3, the DNA is TGTGCCAGCCTGGATTGGGGGGGGAGCTCCTACGAGCAGTACTTC.

The genes are TRBV18 and TRBJ2-1; 9 nucleotides line up with TRBD2. The V gene end was trimmed by 4 bases and the J gene end by 4 bases; junction bases not matched to a gene: 14. The CDR3 sequence is 18 residues long. Germline CDR1 KGHSH, CDR2 LQKENI. The CDR3 is CASSQLSALTSGYNEQFF. For the CDR3, the DNA is TGTGCCAGCTCACAATTATCGGCCTTGACTAGCGGATACAATGAGCAGTTCTTC.

The V and J genes are TRBV5-1 and TRBJ2-5; tentative D call: TRBD2 (5 bases). Germline lookup yields CDR1 SGHRS and CDR2 YFSETQ. This CDR3 has 13 residues. V was trimmed by 4 bases and J by 1 base, leaving 8 bases between them. The CDR3 region is CASSAGPQETQYF. CDR3 sequence (DNA): TGCGCCAGCAGCGCGGGCCCCCAAGAGACCCAGTACTTC. Combining the CDR3 with reference TRBV5-1 and TRBJ2-5 gives the whole variable domain KAGVTQTPRYLIKTRGQQVTLSCSPISGHRSVSWYQQTPGQGLQFLFEYFSETQRNKGNFPGRFSGRQFSNSRSEMNVSTLELGDSALYLCASSAGPQETQYFGPGTRLLVL.

In this sample, this clone turned up a few times. The chain combines TRBV6-1 with TRBJ1-5; D remains unclear. The ends were cut back, 4 bases at V and 6 bases at J, with 28 bases in the middle. CDR1 and CDR2 (germline): MNHNS, SASEGT. CDR3 length: 19 residues. The CDR3 sequence is CASSASQLGLIVEGQPQHF. The CDR3 region has the DNA TGTGCCAGCAGTGCAAGCCAGTTAGGCTTGATAGTGGAGGGTCAGCCCCAGCATTTT.

The chain links TRBV5-4 to TRBJ2-1; 15 bases match TRBD2. Germline V gives CDR1 SGHNT, CDR2 YYREEE (reference sequence). The CDR3 spans 17 residues. The ends lost 3 bases at V and 5 bases at J; junction bases unmatched: 6. Written as DNA, the CDR3 is TGTGCCAGCAGCTGGGGGACTAGCGGGAGGATGAACAATGAGCAGTTCTTC. This sequence encodes CASSWGTSGRMNNEQFF. Full variable domain (outside the CDR3, taken from reference TRBV5-4 and TRBJ2-1): ETGVTQSPTHLIKTRGQQVTLRCSSQSGHNTVSWYQQALGQGPQFIFQYYREEENGRGNFPPRFSGLQFPNYSSELNVNALELDDSALYLCASSWGTSGRMNNEQFFGPGTRLTVL.

The rearrangement joins TRBV10-1 to TRBJ2-5; TRBD2 might be the D (6 bases). The V and J ends lost 5 bases and 1 base respectively, with 20 bases between them. This CDR3 has 17 residues. Germline V gene sequence: CDR1 WNHNN, CDR2 SYGVQD (reference sequence). The CDR3 loop reads CASSSQKASDLQETQYF. The CDR3 DNA sequence: TGCGCCAGCAGTTCTCAAAAGGCTAGCGACCTCCAAGAGACCCAGTACTTC.

In DNA, the CDR3 is TGTGCCAGCACCCCTACAGGGAAGTTGACTGAAGCTTTCTTT. It is translated as CASTPTGKLTEAFF. V and J are TRBV28 and TRBJ1-1; weak D call: TRBD1 (6 bases). The CDR3 sequence is 14 residues long. Germline CDR1 and CDR2: MDHEN and SYDVKM. The V and J ends lost 7 bases and 5 bases respectively, with 17 bases between them.

The chain has TRBV18 and TRBJ2-5; 9 bases are shared with TRBD1. Judging by the DNA end, TRBJ2-7 fits better; the J call may be wrong. The CDR3 covers 14 residues. Germline CDR1 and CDR2: KGHSH and LQKENI. Here the CDR3 DNA reads TGTGCCAGCTCACCGGGACAGGGACACTACGAGCAGTACTTC. It encodes CASSPGQGHYEQYF.

The rearrangement links TRBV28 to TRBJ2-7, with a possible D match to TRBD1 (6 bases). Germline lookup yields CDR1 MDHEN and CDR2 SYDVKM. The ends were cut back, 6 bases at V and 3 bases at J, with 9 bases in the middle. This CDR3 is built from 12 residues. The CDR3 DNA is TGTGCCAGCAGCCGGACAGACTACGAGCAGTACTTC. Encoded protein: CASSRTDYEQYF.

This chain uses TRBV9 with TRBJ2-5; D is uncertain. Germline-derived CDR1 and CDR2 are SGDLS and YYNGEE. V was clipped by 5 bases and J by 5 bases, with 19 bases between them. This CDR3 is 15 amino acids long. The CDR3 DNA reads TGTGCCAGCAGTCCCCGGGTCATAGCCTGGGAGACCCAGTACTTC. This translates into CASSPRVIAWETQYF.

This rearrangement joins TRBV27 to TRBJ2-3; 9 bases fit TRBD2. There are 15 residues in the CDR3. After removal of 2 bases from V and 2 bases from J, the junction contained 2 bases not matched to a gene. Looked up from germline, CDR1 is MNHEY and CDR2 is SMNVEV (reference sequence). In DNA form, the CDR3 reads TGTGCCAGCAGTTTAGGACTAGCGTACACAGATACGCAGTATTTT. It translates to CASSLGLAYTDTQYF.

The J gene is TRBJ1-1, the V gene TRBV28; 7 bases agree with TRBD1. The germline CDR1 and CDR2 sequences are MDHEN and SYDVKM. The CDR3 extends over 15 amino acids. V gave up 6 bases and J gave up 1 base; unmatched junction bases: 8. This CDR3 is CASRSLGTENTEAFF. Here the CDR3 DNA reads TGTGCCAGCAGGTCGCTCGGGACAGAGAACACTGAAGCTTTCTTT.

On this clone itself: The sample carries other DNA sequences with the same CDR3. V usage is TRBV19 and J usage is TRBJ1-3; D gene ambiguous. Trimming removed 1 base at V and 0 bases at J, with 7 bases between. Germline V gene sequence: CDR1 LNHDA, CDR2 SQIVND (reference sequence). The CDR3 contains 15 residues. CDR3 loop: CASSIGGGSGNTIYF. The CDR3 nucleotides read TGTGCCAGTAGTATAGGTGGCGGCTCTGGAAACACCATATATTTT. The variable domain in full, with the rest retrieved from reference TRBV19 and TRBJ1-3, is DGGITQSPKYLFRKEGQNVTLSCEQNLNHDAMYWYRQDPGQGLRLIYYSQIVNDFQKGDIAEGYSVSREKKESFPLTVTSAQKNPTAFYLCASSIGGGSGNTIYFGEGSWLTVV.

This clone was seen more than once but under ten times. The CDR3 coding sequence is TGCGCCAGCAGCTTAATCCCCGCTAGGAGGGGGCTGACGAACACTGAAGCTTTCTTT. Its protein product is CASSLIPARRGLTNTEAFF. The J gene is TRBJ1-1, the V gene TRBV5-1, with 7 bases fitting TRBD1. Trimming at V came to 2 bases and at J to 1 base, leaving 17 bases not matched to a gene. Per the germline V gene, CDR1 is SGHRS and CDR2 is YFSETQ. This CDR3 has 19 amino acids. Combining the CDR3 with reference TRBV5-1 and TRBJ1-1 gives the whole variable domain KAGVTQTPRYLIKTRGQQVTLSCSPISGHRSVSWYQQTPGQGLQFLFEYFSETQRNKGNFPGRFSGRQFSNSRSEMNVSTLELGDSALYLCASSLIPARRGLTNTEAFFGQGTRLTVV.

J is TRBJ2-2 and V is TRBV6-5; D is possibly TRBD2 (5 bases). The CDR3 is 13 residues long. Germline-derived CDR1 and CDR2 are MNHEY and SVGAGI. Trimming removed 5 bases from V and 1 base from J, with 5 bases in between. This CDR3 reads CASSEGNTGELFF. In nucleotides, the CDR3 is TGTGCCAGCAGTGAGGGGAACACCGGGGAGCTGTTTTTT.